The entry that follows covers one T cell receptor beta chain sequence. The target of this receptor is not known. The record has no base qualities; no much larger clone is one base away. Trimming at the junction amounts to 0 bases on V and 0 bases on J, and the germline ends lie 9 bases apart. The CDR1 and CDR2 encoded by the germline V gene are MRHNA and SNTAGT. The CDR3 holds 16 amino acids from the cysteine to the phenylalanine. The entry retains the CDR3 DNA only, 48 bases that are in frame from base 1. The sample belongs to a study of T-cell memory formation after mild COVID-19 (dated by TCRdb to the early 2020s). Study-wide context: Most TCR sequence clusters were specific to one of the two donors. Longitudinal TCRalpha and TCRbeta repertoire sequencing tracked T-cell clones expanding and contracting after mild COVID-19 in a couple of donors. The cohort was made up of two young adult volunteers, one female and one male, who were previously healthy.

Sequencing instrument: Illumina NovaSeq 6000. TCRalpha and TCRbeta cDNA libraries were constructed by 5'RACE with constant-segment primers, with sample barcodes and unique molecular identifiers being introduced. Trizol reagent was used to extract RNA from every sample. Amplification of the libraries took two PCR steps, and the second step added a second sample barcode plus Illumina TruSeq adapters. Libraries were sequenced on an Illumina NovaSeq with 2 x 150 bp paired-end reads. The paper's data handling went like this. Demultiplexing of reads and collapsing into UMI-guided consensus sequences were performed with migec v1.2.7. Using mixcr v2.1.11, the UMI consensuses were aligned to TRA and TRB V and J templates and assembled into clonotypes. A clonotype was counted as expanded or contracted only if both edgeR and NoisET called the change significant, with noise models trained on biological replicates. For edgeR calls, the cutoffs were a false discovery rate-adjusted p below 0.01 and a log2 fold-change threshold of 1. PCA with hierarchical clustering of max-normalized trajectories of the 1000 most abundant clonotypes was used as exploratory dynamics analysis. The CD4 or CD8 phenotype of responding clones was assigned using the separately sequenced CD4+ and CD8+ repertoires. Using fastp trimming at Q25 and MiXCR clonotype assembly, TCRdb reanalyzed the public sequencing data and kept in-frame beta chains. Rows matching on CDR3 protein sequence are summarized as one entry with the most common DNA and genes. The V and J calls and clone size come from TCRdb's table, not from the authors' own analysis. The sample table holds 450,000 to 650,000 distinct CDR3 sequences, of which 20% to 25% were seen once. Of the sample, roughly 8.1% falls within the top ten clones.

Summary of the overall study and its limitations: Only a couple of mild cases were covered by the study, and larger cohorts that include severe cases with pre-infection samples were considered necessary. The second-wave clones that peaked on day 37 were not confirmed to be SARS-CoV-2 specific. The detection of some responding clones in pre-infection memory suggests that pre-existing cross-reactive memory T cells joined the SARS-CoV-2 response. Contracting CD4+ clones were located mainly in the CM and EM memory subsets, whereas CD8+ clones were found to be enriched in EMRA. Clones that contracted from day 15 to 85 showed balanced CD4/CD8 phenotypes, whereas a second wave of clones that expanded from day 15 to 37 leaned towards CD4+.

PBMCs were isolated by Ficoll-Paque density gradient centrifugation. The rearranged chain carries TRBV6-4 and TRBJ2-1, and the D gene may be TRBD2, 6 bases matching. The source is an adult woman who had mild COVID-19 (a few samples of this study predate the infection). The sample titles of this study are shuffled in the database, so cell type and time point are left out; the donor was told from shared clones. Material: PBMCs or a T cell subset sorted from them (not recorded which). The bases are TGTGCCAGCAGTGACTCGATGCGGGACTCCTACAATGAGCAGTTCTTC. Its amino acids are CASSDSMRDSYNEQFF.